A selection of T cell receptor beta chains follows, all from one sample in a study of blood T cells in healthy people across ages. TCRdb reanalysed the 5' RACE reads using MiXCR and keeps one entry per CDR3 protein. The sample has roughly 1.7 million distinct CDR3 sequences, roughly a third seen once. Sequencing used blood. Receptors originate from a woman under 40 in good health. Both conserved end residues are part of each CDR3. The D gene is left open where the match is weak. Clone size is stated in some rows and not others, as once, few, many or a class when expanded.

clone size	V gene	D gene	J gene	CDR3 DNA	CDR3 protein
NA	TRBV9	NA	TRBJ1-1	TGTGCCAGCAGCGTAGACCTCACGGTTGGGAACACTGAAGCTTTCTTT	CASSVDLTVGNTEAFF
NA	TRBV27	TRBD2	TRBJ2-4	TGTGCCAGCAGTCCCCCGGGGGAGCGGGAGAGGCAGGGGACCGTTGGCAAAAACATTCAGTACTTC	CASSPPGERERQGTVGKNIQYF
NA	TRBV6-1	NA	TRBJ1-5	TGTGCCAGCGGGCCAGGGCTACAGCCCCAGCATTTT	CASGPGLQPQHF
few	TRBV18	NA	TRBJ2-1	TGTGCCAGCTCACCAGTGCCAGAAATCAATGAGCAGTTCTTC	CASSPVPEINEQFF
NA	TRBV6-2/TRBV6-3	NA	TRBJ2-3	TGTGCCAGCAGCTATCAGCGGGCTACGCAGTATTTT	CASSYQRATQYF
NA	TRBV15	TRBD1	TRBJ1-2	TGTGCCACCAGCAGAGATAGGACAGGGCGAAGTTATGGCTACACCTTC	CATSRDRTGRSYGYTF
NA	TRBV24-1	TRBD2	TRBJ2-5	TGTGCCACCAGGCCCGGGACTAGCGGAATTCAAGAGACCCAGTACTTC	CATRPGTSGIQETQYF
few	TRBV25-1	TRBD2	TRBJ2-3	TGTGCCAGCAGTGAAGCGGGAGCAGATACGCAGTATTTT	CASSEAGADTQYF
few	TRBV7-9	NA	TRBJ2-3	TGTGCCAGCAGCTCCGCCACTAGCACAGATACGCAGTATTTT	CASSSATSTDTQYF
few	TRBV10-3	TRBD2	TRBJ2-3	TGTGCCATCAGTGGCGGGGGGGTGTTCGGGGATACGCAGTATTTT	CAISGGGVFGDTQYF
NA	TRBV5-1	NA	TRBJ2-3	TGCGCCAGCAGCGGGGTCGTCCGCACAGATACGCAGTATTTT	CASSGVVRTDTQYF
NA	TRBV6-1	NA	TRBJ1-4	TGTGCCAGCAGTGAAGCGCTAAGGGGGGCGATCTCCTTTGCAACTAATGAAAAACTGTTTTTT	CASSEALRGAISFATNEKLFF
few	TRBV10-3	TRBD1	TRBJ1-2	TGTGCCAGCAGCAGGGGGCGGCGCCAAGCTAACTATGGCTACACCTTC	CASSRGRRQANYGYTF
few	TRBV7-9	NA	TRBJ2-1	TGTGCCAGCAGCCTTAGGACGGCGGGGCGACACAATGAGCAGTTCTTC	CASSLRTAGRHNEQFF
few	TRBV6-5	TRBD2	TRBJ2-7	TGTGCCAGCAGTCCTTATAGCGGGAGCTTAAACGAGCAGTACTTC	CASSPYSGSLNEQYF
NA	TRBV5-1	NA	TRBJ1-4	TGCGCCAGCAGATCTGCGGAAAATGAAAAACTGTTTTTT	CASRSAENEKLFF
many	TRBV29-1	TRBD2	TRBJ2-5	TGCAGCGCAGGACTAGCGGGGCCAGAGACCCAGTACTTC	CSAGLAGPETQYF
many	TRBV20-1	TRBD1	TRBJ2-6	TGCAGTGCACCCCGGGACAGGGGGCCTGGGGCCAACGTCCTGACTTTC	CSAPRDRGPGANVLTF
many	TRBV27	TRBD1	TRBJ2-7	TGTGCCAGCAGTCAGGGGGCAGCGGCCTACGAGCAGTACTTC	CASSQGAAAYEQYF
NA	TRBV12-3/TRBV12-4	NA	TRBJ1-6	TGTGCCAGCAGACAAGGGACTCTCGAACCCCTCCACTTT	CASRQGTLEPLHF
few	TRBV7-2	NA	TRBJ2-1	TGTGCCAGCGGGGGCGTCCCCAGCTCCTACAATGAGCAGTTCTTC	CASGGVPSSYNEQFF
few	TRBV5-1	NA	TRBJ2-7	TGCGCCAGCAGCTTACAGGGACTCCGCAACGAGCAGTACTTC	CASSLQGLRNEQYF
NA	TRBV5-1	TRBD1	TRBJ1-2	TGCGCCAGCAGCCTTGGGACAGGGCAGGAAGGCTACACCTTC	CASSLGTGQEGYTF
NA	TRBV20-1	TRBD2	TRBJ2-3	TGCAGTGCTAGCCCTGGGCGGGAGGGCCGCACAGATACGCAGTATTTT	CSASPGREGRTDTQYF
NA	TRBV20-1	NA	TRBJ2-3	TGCAGTGCTATTAGGGCGGATAGCACAGATACGCAGTATTTT	CSAIRADSTDTQYF
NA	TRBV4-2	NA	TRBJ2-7	TGTGCCAGCAGCCAAGAGACCCGGGGCCCCTACGAGCAGTACTTC	CASSQETRGPYEQYF
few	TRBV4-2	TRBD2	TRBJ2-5	TGTGCCAGCAGCCAAGATGGACTAGCGGAAGAAGAGACCCAGTACTTC	CASSQDGLAEEETQYF
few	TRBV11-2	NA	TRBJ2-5	TGTGCCAGCAGCGAATGGGGGAAAAAGCCAGAGACCCAGTACTTC	CASSEWGKKPETQYF
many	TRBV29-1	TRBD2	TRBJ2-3	TGCAGCGTTGAAGGGAATCAAGCGGGAGTAAGCACAGATACGCAGTATTTT	CSVEGNQAGVSTDTQYF
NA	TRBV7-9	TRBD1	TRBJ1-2	TGTGCCAGCAGCTTACAGGGGGCCGCTTATGGCTACACCTTC	CASSLQGAAYGYTF
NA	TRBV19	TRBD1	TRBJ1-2	TGTGCCAGTAGACCCCCTGGACAGGCGAACTATGGCTACACCTTC	CASRPPGQANYGYTF
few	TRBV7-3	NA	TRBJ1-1	TGTGCCAGCAGCCTCGTGGGGGGTTGGGGGAACACTGAAGCTTTCTTT	CASSLVGGWGNTEAFF
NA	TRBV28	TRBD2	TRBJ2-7	TGTGCCAGACCTCTATTTTTTCCTAGCGGGAGGTTGTCCTCCTACGAGCAGTACTTC	CARPLFFPSGRLSSYEQYF
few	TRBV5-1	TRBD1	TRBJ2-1	TGCGCCAGCGCGACTGGGGGGACAGGGGGCGCAGTACTGTTCTTC	CASATGGTGGAVLFF
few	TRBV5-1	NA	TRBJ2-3	TGCGCCAGGGCGCAGACGACAGCCTGCACAGATACGCAGTATTTT	CARAQTTACTDTQYF
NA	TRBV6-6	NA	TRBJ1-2	TGTGCCAGCATTAAATCGGGGGGGACACTCAATGGCTACACCTTC	CASIKSGGTLNGYTF
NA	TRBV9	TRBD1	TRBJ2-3	TGTGCCAGCATCGGTTGGACAGGGACCTTGACAGATACGCAGTATTTT	CASIGWTGTLTDTQYF